These 12 T cell receptor beta chains were all obtained from the same sample, sequenced in a study of blood T cell repertoires in COVID-19. Some clones are missing from TCRdb's copy, which holds only in-frame ones; the method was immunoSEQ multiplex PCR. The sample lists about 280,000 clones, roughly 86% seen once, with approximately 2.2% in the top ten. The material sequenced was peripheral blood. The receptors were gathered from a woman in her twenties or thirties who had recovered from COVID-19.

The chain has TRBV5-4 and TRBJ1-2; D remains ambiguous. The CDR3 has 13 amino acids. Trimming pared 4 bases from V and 3 bases from J, leaving 10 bases between. CDR1 is SGHNT, CDR2 YYREEE, per germline (reference sequence). In DNA, the CDR3 is TGTGCCAGCAGCGCAGTGGCTCACTATGGCTACACCTTC. It codes for CASSAVAHYGYTF. Based on the CDR3 plus reference TRBV5-4 and TRBJ1-2, the full variable domain is ETGVTQSPTHLIKTRGQQVTLRCSSQSGHNTVSWYQQALGQGPQFIFQYYREEENGRGNFPPRFSGLQFPNYSSELNVNALELDDSALYLCASSAVAHYGYTFGSGTRLTVV.

V is TRBV5-6 and J is TRBJ2-5; 7 bases are shared with TRBD2. J gave up 5 bases and V 1 base, and 11 bases lay outside the gene matches. The CDR3 covers 16 residues. CDR1 and CDR2 from the germline V gene are SGHDT and YYEEEE. CDR3 coding DNA: TGTGCCAGCAGCTTGCTTCATGGGAGGGCCGGGGAGACCCAGTACTTC. It is translated as CASSLLHGRAGETQYF. Based on the CDR3 plus reference TRBV5-6 and TRBJ2-5, the full variable domain is DAGVTQSPTHLIKTRGQQVTLRCSPKSGHDTVSWYQQALGQGPQFIFQYYEEEERQRGNFPDRFSGHQFPNYSSELNVNALLLGDSALYLCASSLLHGRAGETQYFGPGTRLLVL.

This rearrangement joins TRBV7-2 to TRBJ1-4, with 8 nucleotides matching TRBD1. This CDR3 spans 15 amino acids. V was clipped by 5 bases and J by 4 bases; unmatched bases: 6. CDR1 and CDR2 from the germline V gene are SGHTA and FQGNSA. The CDR3 DNA reads as TGTGCCAGCAGCACACGGACAGGGAATAATGAAAAACTGTTTTTT. It yields the protein CASSTRTGNNEKLFF.

This clone was counted once. This rearrangement joins TRBV28 to TRBJ2-7, with 8 bases fitting TRBD1. The germline gives CDR1 MDHEN, CDR2 SYDVKM. The junction had 4 bases not matched to a gene; V was cut back by 6 bases and J by 3 bases. CDR3 length: 13 residues. The DNA for the CDR3 is TGTGCCAGCAGCTTAGGACAGGGCTACGAGCAGTACTTC. Amino acid sequence: CASSLGQGYEQYF.

J is TRBJ2-3 and V is TRBV6-2 or TRBV6-3; D ambiguous. CDR1 is MNHEY, CDR2 SVGEGT, per germline. The CDR3 covers 13 residues. V lost 6 bases, J lost 6 bases, and 13 bases lay in between. The DNA for the CDR3 is TGTGCCAGCAGCCTCCCTATCCCGGATACGCAGTATTTT. Residues: CASSLPIPDTQYF.

The V call is TRBV5-4, the J call TRBJ2-7, with D uncertain. V lost 0 bases to trimming and J lost 6 bases, with 13 bases between them. This CDR3 region has 14 residues. CDR1 is SGHNT and CDR2 is YYREEE in the germline V gene (reference sequence). The CDR3 here is CASSLEPSEVEQYF. In DNA, the CDR3 is TGTGCCAGCAGCTTGGAACCGTCAGAGGTCGAGCAGTACTTC.

This clone has a handful of counts. This rearrangement joins TRBV24-1 to TRBJ2-1; the D gene is possibly TRBD1 (6 bases). Germline loops: CDR1 KGHDR, CDR2 SFDVKD. The CDR3 consists of 14 residues. V was cut by 0 bases and J by 8 bases, with 10 bases left in between. CDR3 DNA sequence: TGTGCCACCAGTGATTTGCTTTCAGGGGATGAGCAGTTCTTC. It is translated as CATSDLLSGDEQFF.

The chain couples TRBV27 to TRBJ2-7; 8 bases fit TRBD2. The CDR3 has 14 residues. J lost 2 bases, V lost 6 bases, and 6 bases had no gene match. Germline CDR1 reads MNHEY; CDR2 reads SMNVEV (reference sequence). CDR3 nucleotides: TGTGCCAGCAGCCAGGGACTAGACGCCTACGAGCAGTACTTC. Its translation: CASSQGLDAYEQYF.

The chain has TRBV19 and TRBJ2-3; a possible D gene is TRBD2 (6 bases). Germline lookup yields CDR1 LNHDA and CDR2 SQIVND (reference sequence). Trimming left V 6 bases short and J 0 bases short, with 10 bases between. The length of the CDR3 is 14 residues. The CDR3, as DNA: TGTGCCAGTAGCGGGAGTGATAGCACAGATACGCAGTATTTT. This encodes CASSGSDSTDTQYF.

The chain uses TRBV7-9 and TRBJ1-2; weak D call: TRBD1 (6 bases). The CDR3 loop spans 13 amino acids. Germline lookup yields CDR1 SEHNR and CDR2 FQNEAQ (reference sequence). Trimming pared 4 bases from V and 3 bases from J, leaving 9 bases between. CDR3 sequence reads: CASSSDRDYGYTF. The CDR3 nucleotides read TGTGCCAGCAGCTCGGACAGAGACTATGGCTACACCTTC. The variable domain in full, with the rest retrieved from reference TRBV7-9 and TRBJ1-2, is DTGVSQNPRHKITKRGQNVTFRCDPISEHNRLYWYRQTLGQGPEFLTYFQNEAQLEKSRLLSDRFSAERPKGSFSTLEIQRTEQGDSAMYLCASSSDRDYGYTFGSGTRLTVV.

The chain employs TRBV4-2 and TRBJ2-1, with 9 nucleotides matching TRBD2. Germline V gives CDR1 LGHNA, CDR2 YNFKEQ. V lost 0 bases and J lost 7; bases outside the gene matches: 7. The CDR3 sequence is 16 residues long. CDR3 nucleotides: TGTGCCAGCAGCCAAGATGGTGCTAGCGGGGCTAATGAGCAGTTCTTC. Protein product: CASSQDGASGANEQFF.

The chain couples TRBV15 to TRBJ1-2, with D perhaps TRBD1 (6 bases). V was trimmed by 3 bases and J by 3 bases, leaving 11 bases between them. Germline lookup yields CDR1 LNHNV and CDR2 YYDKDF (reference sequence). The CDR3 is 14 amino acids. The CDR3 nucleotides read TGTGCCACCAGCAGGGGAGGGGGGGACTATGGCTACACCTTC. Translated, it gives CATSRGGGDYGYTF.